This T cell receptor (beta chain) was profiled in a study of shared clonotypes between healthy human individuals. The CDR3 covers 16 residues. The V segment lost 5 bases and the J segment 5 bases; nucleotides outside the gene matches: 13. Germline V gene sequence: CDR1 SGHAT, CDR2 FQNNGV. TCRdb's table, derived via immunoSEQ multiplex PCR, lists solely in-frame clones and lacks some. Of roughly 2.1 million clones in the sample, more than 85% were seen once. CD45RO-negative cells were positively selected for CCR7, leaving out terminally differentiated effector memory CD45RA+ cells. The origin of this receptor is a man aged 18 to 29 in good health. Some clones in this sample may be carry-over from other donors' samples. The sample consisted of naive CD8+ T cells from PBMCs. V gene TRBV11-2 combines with J gene TRBJ2-7; 9 bases match TRBD2. The CDR3 nucleotides read TGTGCCAGCAGCGGTACTTTAGCGGGAGAAAGGAACGAGCAGTACTTC. This translates into CASSGTLAGERNEQYF.